Below, 31 T cell receptor beta chains from the same sample are listed, as sequenced in a study of Graves' ophthalmopathy and Graves' hyperthyroidism. Amplification targeted the TCR beta CDR3 regions, with RNA transcripts as the source material. The first round was an RT-PCR with HTBI primers, and the second round was a multiplex PCR. TCRdb recomputed calls from the multiplex PCR reads with MiXCR, one row per CDR3 protein. The sample contains over 40,000 distinct CDR3 sequences, around 50% of which appear only once. Sequences were obtained from peripheral blood. These receptors all come from an adult man with Graves' ophthalmopathy.

As for this clonotype: It is likely a read error, because the conserved phenylalanine at the end of the CDR3 is missing. This chain links TRBV2 with TRBJ1-5; 8 bases map to TRBD1. The J segment lost 7 bases and the V segment lost 3 bases, leaving 5 bases of the junction unmatched. The CDR3 contains 14 residues. The germline CDR1 and CDR2 sequences are SNHLY and FYNNEI. This CDR3 reads CASSDRGQGQPQHS. The DNA of the CDR3 is TGTGCCAGCAGTGACAGGGGGCAGGGACAGCCCCAGCATTCT.

The gene calls are TRBV12-3 or TRBV12-4 and TRBJ2-7; 8 bases match TRBD2. The V and J ends lost 3 bases and 3 bases, in that order; junction bases with no gene match: 4. The CDR3 is made up of 14 amino acids. Here the CDR3 reads CASSFTSGHYEQYF. Here the CDR3 DNA reads TGTGCCAGCAGTTTTACTAGCGGACACTACGAGCAGTACTTC.

Notes on this clonotype: This may come from a read error, since a much larger clone is one base off. The chain recombines TRBV10-3 with TRBJ1-5; D not resolved. The CDR3 is 16 residues long. The germline V gene encodes CDR1 ENHRY and CDR2 SYGVKD. The ends were cut back, 6 bases at V and 0 bases at J, with 15 bases in the middle. The CDR3 sequence: CAIRSSTPHSNQPQHF. CDR3 coding DNA: TGTGCCATCAGATCCAGCACTCCCCATAGCAATCAGCCCCAGCATTTT.

The CDR3 DNA reads TGTGCCAGCAGCTTTTCGGGGACTAGCGGGAGTGGTGAGCAGTTCTTC. This translates into CASSFSGTSGSGEQFF. The chain joins TRBV5-8 to TRBJ2-1; 14 bases are a match to TRBD2. Germline V gene sequence: CDR1 SGHTS, CDR2 YDEGEE. Trimming removed 2 bases from V and 9 bases from J; junction bases left unmatched: 7. The CDR3 sequence is 16 residues long.

The chain employs TRBV7-9 and TRBJ2-3; the D gene is possibly TRBD2 (5 bases). CDR1 is SEHNR and CDR2 is FQNEAQ in the germline V gene (reference sequence). V was trimmed by 6 bases and J by 2 bases, leaving 9 bases between them. The CDR3 has 13 amino acids. The CDR3 here is CASSQRNTDTQYF. As DNA, the CDR3 is TGTGCCAGCAGTCAGCGGAACACAGATACGCAGTATTTT.

This clonotype showed up many times. The chain recombines TRBV5-1 with TRBJ2-1, with TRBD2 matching over 14 bases. CDR3 length: 15 residues. Losses at the gene ends were 3 bases for V and 7 bases for J; bases not matched to a gene: 3. Per the germline V gene, CDR1 is SGHRS and CDR2 is YFSETQ. CDR3 sequence reads: CASSSGLAGGNEQFF. CDR3 DNA sequence: TGCGCCAGCAGCTCCGGACTAGCGGGAGGAAATGAGCAGTTCTTC.

This clonotype was picked up many times. The chain employs TRBV12-3 or TRBV12-4 and TRBJ2-1; 8 nucleotides line up with TRBD2. Unmatched junction bases numbered 4, after V lost 3 bases and J lost 12 bases. The CDR3 is 12 residues long. The CDR3 is CASSLVAGGQFF. Here the CDR3 DNA reads TGTGCCAGCAGTTTGGTGGCGGGAGGGCAGTTCTTC.

The chain has TRBV18 and TRBJ2-3; D is tentatively TRBD1 or TRBD2 (6 bases each). The germline V gene encodes CDR1 KGHSH and CDR2 LQKENI. The CDR3 consists of 15 residues. V was shortened by 5 bases and J by 1 base, with 13 bases between the two germline ends. CDR3 protein: CASSLDRGGTDTQYF. CDR3 nucleotide sequence: TGTGCCAGCTCATTGGATAGGGGGGGCACAGATACGCAGTATTTT.

The sample holds many counts of this clonotype. The chain carries TRBV5-6 and TRBJ1-1, with 9 bases matching TRBD1. V gave up 0 bases and J gave up 4 bases; unmatched junction bases: 4. Germline V CDR1 and CDR2: SGHDT, YYEEEE. The CDR3 runs 15 residues. This CDR3 is CASSLDRGRLTEAFF. The DNA of the CDR3 is TGTGCCAGCAGCTTGGACAGGGGGCGGCTCACTGAAGCTTTCTTT.

This clonotype has a count of ten or more. The chain combines TRBV18 with TRBJ1-1; D remains ambiguous. The CDR3 has 14 residues. Trimming took off 2 bases at V and 2 bases at J, with 9 bases between the two ends. Germline CDR1 is KGHSH and CDR2 is LQKENI. CDR3 DNA: TGTGCCAGCTCACCAACGAACCCCAACACTGAAGCTTTCTTT. It translates to CASSPTNPNTEAFF. Full variable domain (remainder filled in from reference TRBV18 and TRBJ1-1): NAGVMQNPRHLVRRRGQEARLRCSPMKGHSHVYWYRQLPEEGLKFMVYLQKENIIDESGMPKERFSAEFPKEGPSILRIQQVVRGDSAAYFCASSPTNPNTEAFFGQGTRLTVV.

As regards this clonotype: The conserved closing phenylalanine or tryptophan is absent in this CDR3, likely reflecting a read error. The rearrangement links TRBV20-1 to TRBJ1-1; no clear D gene. Germline lookup yields CDR1 DFQATT and CDR2 SNEGSKA (reference sequence). The CDR3 has 14 amino acids. V was clipped by 5 bases and J by 0 bases, with 13 bases between them. As DNA, the CDR3 is TGCAGTGCTGGTATTGAGACGGTGAACACTGAAGCTTTCGTT. The encoded protein is CSAGIETVNTEAFV.

This clonotype was counted between two and nine times. This chain connects TRBV2 to TRBJ2-1, with a tentative D call TRBD2 (5 bases). CDR1 and CDR2 from the germline V gene are SNHLY and FYNNEI. Trimming removed 5 bases at V and 8 bases at J, with 7 bases between. This CDR3 has 11 residues. CDR3 loop: CASSTEDEQFF. The CDR3 DNA is TGTGCCAGCAGTACGGAGGATGAGCAGTTCTTC. Full variable domain (remainder filled in from reference TRBV2 and TRBJ2-1): EPEVTQTPSHQVTQMGQEVILRCVPISNHLYFYWYRQILGQKVEFLVSFYNNEISEKSEIFDDQFSVERPDGSNFTLKIRSTKLEDSAMYFCASSTEDEQFFGPGTRLTVL.

This clonotype was recorded many times. The J gene is TRBJ1-2, the V gene TRBV6-2 or TRBV6-3; possibly TRBD1 for D (5 bases). Germline CDR1 is MNHEY and CDR2 is SVGEGT. CDR3 length equals 13 residues. Trimming removed 5 bases from V and 4 bases from J, with 11 bases in between. The CDR3 nucleotides read TGTGCCAGCAGTCCTACGACAGCCTATGGCTACACCTTC. Protein sequence: CASSPTTAYGYTF.

The chain joins TRBV2 to TRBJ1-6; D unresolved. Trimming removed 2 bases at V and 0 bases at J, with 14 bases between. CDR3 length: 18 amino acids. Germline-derived CDR1 and CDR2 are SNHLY and FYNNEI. The CDR3: CASSERGRQSSYNSPLHF. CDR3 in DNA: TGTGCCAGCAGTGAACGCGGACGCCAGAGCTCCTATAATTCACCCCTCCACTTT.

The rearrangement links TRBV20-1 to TRBJ2-3; the D gene is possibly TRBD2 (5 bases). CDR3 length: 14 amino acids. V was clipped by 5 bases and J by 4 bases, with 16 bases between them. Per germline, CDR1 DFQATT and CDR2 SNEGSKA (reference sequence). The CDR3 DNA sequence: TGCAGTGCTCAAGGACTTTATGGGCCAGATACGCAGTATTTT. This codes for CSAQGLYGPDTQYF.

This clonotype was seen repeatedly, ten times or more. The chain couples TRBV5-8 to TRBJ1-2; perhaps TRBD1 as D (6 bases). Trimming removed 1 base from V and 2 bases from J, with 15 bases in between. This CDR3 is built from 16 residues. Germline assignment: CDR1 SGHTS and CDR2 YDEGEE. The CDR3 DNA reads as TGTGCCAGCAGCTTGTCTCCAGGGGTTTCCAACTATGGCTACACCTTC. Amino acids: CASSLSPGVSNYGYTF.

The V call is TRBV6-5, the J call TRBJ2-2; TRBD1 aligns across 9 bases. This CDR3 region has 11 residues. V shed 9 bases, J shed 11 bases, and the junction held 4 bases outside the gene matches. The germline V gene has CDR1 MNHEY and CDR2 SVGAGI. Written as DNA, the CDR3 is TGTGCCAGTGGGACAGGGTTTGAGCTGTTTTTT. Translated, it gives CASGTGFELFF.

The rearrangement links TRBV6-5 to TRBJ2-7; D remains ambiguous. The V end lost 2 bases, the J end lost 5 bases, and 7 bases lay between the germline ends. Germline values: CDR1 MNHEY, CDR2 SVGAGI. This CDR3 contains 12 residues. The CDR3 here is CASSYGTHEQYV. The DNA of the CDR3 is TGTGCCAGCAGTTACGGTACCCACGAGCAGTACGTC.

The V and J genes are TRBV7-9 and TRBJ2-7; tentatively, D is TRBD1 or TRBD2 (5 bases each). The V gene lost 5 bases and the J gene lost 6 bases, with 14 bases spanning the gap. The germline CDR1 and CDR2 sequences are SEHNR and FQNEAQ (reference sequence). The CDR3 covers 13 residues. CDR3 in amino acids: CASSPVKGSEQYF. CDR3 in DNA: TGTGCCAGCAGCCCAGTTAAGGGGAGCGAGCAGTACTTC. Looking up the rest from reference TRBV7-9 and TRBJ2-7 gives the full variable domain: DTGVSQNPRHKITKRGQNVTFRCDPISEHNRLYWYRQTLGQGPEFLTYFQNEAQLEKSRLLSDRFSAERPKGSFSTLEIQRTEQGDSAMYLCASSPVKGSEQYFGPGTRLTVT.

This clonotype occurred a few times. This sequence joins TRBV20-1 and TRBJ2-3; TRBD1 aligns across 7 bases. CDR1 and CDR2 (germline): DFQATT, SNEGSKA (reference sequence). CDR3 size: 14 residues. J was trimmed by 6 bases and V by 1 base; bases with no gene match: 7. The CDR3 protein is CSARAAGGLDTQYF. The CDR3 nucleotides read TGCAGTGCTAGAGCGGCAGGGGGTCTCGATACGCAGTATTTT.

The chain joins TRBV7-8 to TRBJ2-7; TRBD1 agrees at 8 bases. With V trimmed by 4 bases and J by 2 bases, 4 bases remained unmatched. The CDR3 has 14 amino acids. Germline CDR1 is SGHVS and CDR2 is FQNEAQ. The CDR3 nucleotides read TGTGCCAGCAGCTCCCCGGGACAGGCCTACGAGCAGTACTTC. It encodes CASSSPGQAYEQYF.

This chain connects TRBV7-2 to TRBJ1-1; TRBD1 matches 7 bases. Unmatched junction bases numbered 8, after V lost 1 base and J lost 6 bases. This CDR3 region has 15 residues. Germline V CDR1 and CDR2: SGHTA, FQGNSA. CDR3 coding DNA: TGTGCCAGCAGCTTAGTCGGGACAGCTAAGGCTGAAGCTTTCTTT. It yields the protein CASSLVGTAKAEAFF.

Only a few counts were recorded for this clonotype. The genes are TRBV15 and TRBJ1-2, with D uncertain. Germline CDR1 reads LNHNV; CDR2 reads YYDKDF (reference sequence). Between the trimmed V and J ends, which lost 0 bases and 7 bases, there was a span of 15 bases. This CDR3 contains 15 residues. The CDR3 here is CATSRDRATRTGYTF. The CDR3 DNA reads TGTGCCACCAGCAGAGATCGCGCTACCCGGACTGGCTACACCTTC.

This clonotype was detected ten times or more. V usage is TRBV19 and J usage is TRBJ1-5; maybe TRBD1 (6 bases). This CDR3 has 16 amino acids. Germline CDR1 and CDR2: LNHDA and SQIVND (reference sequence). V was clipped by 5 bases and J by 0 bases, with 14 bases between them. CDR3 in amino acids: CASSSGRTVSNQPQHF. In DNA form, the CDR3 reads TGTGCCAGTAGTTCCGGACGGACAGTTAGCAATCAGCCCCAGCATTTT.

This clonotype is categorized as medium-sized. The gene calls are TRBV29-1 and TRBJ2-6; D is ambiguous. Germline loops: CDR1 SQVTM, CDR2 ANQGSEA. V dropped 6 bases and J dropped 3 bases, with 9 bases sitting between them. The CDR3 extends over 13 amino acids. CDR3 coding DNA: TGCAGCGTGCTTGTGTATGGGGCCAACGTCCTGACTTTC. Protein sequence: CSVLVYGANVLTF.

Details on this clonotype: A junction boundary mismatches the germline segment, possibly from a read error. This rearrangement joins TRBV19 to TRBJ1-5; tentatively, D is TRBD1 (5 bases). Germline assignment: CDR1 LNHDA and CDR2 SQIVND (reference sequence). This CDR3 is 16 amino acids long. In nucleotides, the CDR3 is TGTGCCAGTAGTTTAGCTCCAGGGTTCAGCAATCAGCCCCAGCATTTC. Translated, it gives CASSLAPGFSNQPQHF. The whole variable domain, remainder taken from reference TRBV19 and TRBJ1-5, is DGGITQSPKYLFRKEGQNVTLSCEQNLNHDAMYWYRQDPGQGLRLIYYSQIVNDFQKGDIAEGYSVSREKKESFPLTVTSAQKNPTAFYLCASSLAPGFSNQPQHFGDGTRLSIL.

J is TRBJ1-2 and V is TRBV18; D gene uncertain. Germline CDR1 is KGHSH and CDR2 is LQKENI. V dropped 1 base and J dropped 3 bases, with 9 bases sitting between them. The CDR3 covers 14 residues. CDR3 in amino acids: CASSPQKEDYGYTF. CDR3 nucleotides: TGTGCCAGCTCACCACAGAAGGAGGACTATGGCTACACCTTC. The complete variable domain, with remaining parts taken from reference TRBV18 and TRBJ1-2, reads NAGVMQNPRHLVRRRGQEARLRCSPMKGHSHVYWYRQLPEEGLKFMVYLQKENIIDESGMPKERFSAEFPKEGPSILRIQQVVRGDSAAYFCASSPQKEDYGYTFGSGTRLTVV.

The chain couples TRBV29-1 to TRBJ1-2, with no clear D. Germline V gene data show CDR1 as SQVTM and CDR2 as ANQGSEA. This CDR3 contains 14 residues. V was clipped by 6 bases and J by 8 bases, with 22 bases between them. CDR3 DNA sequence: TGCAGCGTGGGCTCGCACGGGGAAATTTACGGCTACACCTTC. It yields the protein CSVGSHGEIYGYTF.

This clonotype was seen ten or more times. The chain couples TRBV20-1 to TRBJ2-7; 11 bases fit TRBD2. J was trimmed by 6 bases and V by 4 bases; bases with no gene match: 8. Germline assignment: CDR1 DFQATT and CDR2 SNEGSKA (reference sequence). CDR3 length: 14 residues. The CDR3 loop is CSATITGTSGEQYF. For the CDR3, the DNA is TGCAGTGCTACCATAACCGGGACTAGCGGCGAGCAGTACTTC.

The chain is built from TRBV20-1 and TRBJ1-2; D uncertain. Germline loops: CDR1 DFQATT, CDR2 SNEGSKA (reference sequence). The CDR3 is 12 amino acids. Trimming left V 1 base short and J 4 bases short, with 7 bases between. The CDR3 sequence: CSARGPLYGYTF. The CDR3 DNA follows: TGCAGTGCTAGAGGTCCGCTCTATGGCTACACCTTC.

V gene TRBV5-1 combines with J gene TRBJ1-4; 7 bases agree with TRBD1. The germline V gene encodes CDR1 SGHRS and CDR2 YFSETQ. Losses at the gene ends were 4 bases for V and 5 bases for J; bases not matched to a gene: 11. There are 16 residues in the CDR3. The CDR3: CASSVIPGTANEKLFF. The CDR3 DNA reads as TGCGCCAGCAGCGTTATCCCCGGGACAGCAAATGAAAAACTGTTTTTT.